The source of this TCR beta chain is a study of blood T cells in healthy people across ages. This clonotype was picked up a small number of times. Then a second PCR, running about 7 to 11 cycles, was carried out with a sample-barcoded 5' primer and a J-beta primer mix. Each cDNA molecule was tagged by a template-switch adaptor that had 12 random nucleotides. From each sample, at least 2.5 million paired-end reads containing CDR3 were obtained. TCRdb re-analysed the 5' RACE reads in MiXCR, keeping a single row per CDR3 protein. The data contain about 1.7 million distinct CDR3 sequences, approximately 30% of them singletons. Donors gave 8 to 10 milliliters of peripheral blood apiece. The sample was blood. The sequence was obtained from a woman in her twenties or thirties in good health.

This CDR3 reads CAGPTGLNTEAFF. CDR3 bases: TGTGCCGGACCAACCGGGCTCAACACTGAAGCTTTCTTT. This chain uses TRBV6-5 with TRBJ1-1; D is unresolved. CDR3 length: 13 residues. Germline V lookup: CDR1 MNHEY, CDR2 SVGAGI. V lost 11 bases, J lost 2 bases, and 15 bases lay in between.